Sequencing of this T cell receptor beta chain was carried out in a study of cytomegalovirus exposure and HLA in healthy donors. General study results and limits: A highly shared variant cluster was judged a likely technical artifact. Analysis performed later showed TCR beta chains linked to HLA being more clonally expanded than equally common others. Accurate predictions that matched the HLA-A and HLA-B alleles of most subjects were reportedly made from TCR beta sequences. Earlier analysis yielded a pattern in which most TCR beta V segments were productive about 87% or about 30% of the time.

CDR3 length: 15 amino acids. V shed 2 bases and J 5 bases; nucleotides not matched to a gene: 1. Germline V gene lookup returns CDR1 MNHNY and CDR2 SVGAGI (reference sequence). A remark on this clone: The target antigen is unknown.

The PCR contained 60 Vbeta and 13 Jbeta primers. Only in-frame clones appear in the TCRdb table, and some are missing; sequencing was by immunoSEQ multiplex PCR. The data show approximately 100,000 clones, about four fifths seen once. The chain joins TRBV6-6 to TRBJ1-4, with 11 nucleotides matching TRBD1. What was sequenced was PBMCs. This receptor was taken from a man in his fifties in good health and CMV-seronegative. The DNA for the CDR3 is TGTGCCAGCAGTTACGGGGACAGGGGGAATGAAAAACTGTTTTTT. Translating gives CASSYGDRGNEKLFF.